A single sample is the source of the 17 T cell receptor beta chains below, sequenced in a study of cytomegalovirus exposure and HLA in healthy donors. PCR employed 60 Vbeta and 13 Jbeta primers. Profiled with immunoSEQ multiplex PCR; TCRdb holds only in-frame clones, not every one. This repertoire shows 160,000 or so clones, approximately 80% found once; its top ten account for 2.2%. The sequencing input was PBMCs. These receptors all stem from a middle-aged man in good health and CMV-seropositive.

By its share, this clone is medium-sized. This rearrangement joins TRBV4-1 to TRBJ1-3; 11 nucleotides line up with TRBD1. This CDR3 is built from 19 residues. The germline gives CDR1 MGHRA, CDR2 YSYEKL. The V segment lost 1 base and the J segment 0 bases; nucleotides outside the gene matches: 8. In DNA, the CDR3 is TGCGCCAGCAGCCAAGGGACAGGGGGCCCGATATCCTCTGGAAACACCATATATTTT. Residues: CASSQGTGGPISSGNTIYF.

A remark on this clone: The same CDR3 arises from other DNA sequences in this sample as well. CDR3 nucleotide sequence: TGTGCCAGCAGCGTAGGAACTAGCGGGGGGTACGAGCAGTACTTC. This sequence encodes CASSVGTSGGYEQYF. The rearrangement links TRBV9 to TRBJ2-7; 12 bases agree with TRBD2. The CDR3 length is 15 residues. Germline V CDR1 and CDR2: SGDLS, YYNGEE. With V trimmed by 0 bases and J by 4 bases, 2 bases remained unmatched.

This chain links TRBV5-8 with TRBJ2-7; 9 bases align to TRBD1. V lost 3 bases to trimming and J lost 0 bases; unmatched junction nucleotides: 7. The CDR3 spans 16 residues. Germline V gives CDR1 SGHTS, CDR2 YDEGEE. This chain's CDR3 is CASSSGQGRFSYEQYF. For the CDR3, the DNA is TGTGCCAGCAGCTCAGGACAGGGGCGATTCTCCTACGAGCAGTACTTC.

This rearrangement joins TRBV4-1 to TRBJ2-3; possibly TRBD1 for D (7 bases). CDR3 length: 12 amino acids. Germline assignment: CDR1 MGHRA and CDR2 YSYEKL. V was shortened by 4 bases and J by 11 bases, with 13 bases between the two germline ends. The CDR3 bases are TGCGCCAGCAGCCGTCAGGGGGGTTGGCAGTATTTT. Its translation is CASSRQGGWQYF.

This chain joins TRBV10-1 and TRBJ1-2, with 7 bases identical to TRBD1. Germline V gives CDR1 WNHNN, CDR2 SYGVQD (reference sequence). The CDR3 runs 16 residues. The J segment lost 7 bases and the V segment lost 6 bases, leaving 17 bases of the junction unmatched. CDR3: CASRWLKGARPGGYTF. DNA for the CDR3: TGCGCCAGCAGGTGGCTGAAGGGGGCTCGGCCCGGTGGCTACACCTTC.

A word on this clone: Distinct nucleotide sequences in the sample also encode this CDR3. The chain uses TRBV18 and TRBJ2-7; D is undetermined. CDR1 is KGHSH, CDR2 LQKENI, per germline. The CDR3 consists of 12 residues. The germline V and J ends were trimmed by 5 bases and 4 bases, with 9 bases remaining between them. The DNA for the CDR3 is TGTGCCAGCTCATCTGACTCTTACGAGCAGTACTTC. Translated: CASSSDSYEQYF.

The rearrangement uses TRBV5-5 and TRBJ1-1; D is ambiguous. CDR3 length: 14 amino acids. Trimming took 6 bases from V and 0 from J, leaving 12 bases between them. Per germline, CDR1 SGHKS and CDR2 YYEKEE (reference sequence). CDR3 amino acids: CASMRQSMNTEAFF. The CDR3 DNA follows: TGTGCCAGCATGAGGCAGAGCATGAACACTGAAGCTTTCTTT.

This chain uses TRBV9 with TRBJ2-7, with 7 nucleotides matching TRBD1. Trimming at V came to 0 bases and at J to 5 bases, leaving 8 bases not matched to a gene. Germline V gene lookup returns CDR1 SGDLS and CDR2 YYNGEE. CDR3 length equals 15 residues. The CDR3: CASSVAGTDTHEQYF. CDR3 in DNA: TGTGCCAGCAGCGTAGCTGGGACAGACACTCACGAGCAGTACTTC.

In nucleotides, the CDR3 is TGTGCCAGCAGTTTGGACAGGCTAAACACTGAAGCTTTCTTT. It encodes CASSLDRLNTEAFF. The chain couples TRBV6-6 to TRBJ1-1; 7 bases line up with TRBD1. CDR3 length equals 14 residues. The ends lost 4 bases at V and 2 bases at J; junction bases unmatched: 4. Germline V CDR1 and CDR2: MNHNY, SVGAGI (reference sequence).

The chain carries TRBV6-5 and TRBJ2-3; perhaps TRBD1 as D (5 bases). V lost 2 bases and J 8 bases, leaving 8 bases between the germline ends. Germline V gives CDR1 MNHEY, CDR2 SVGAGI. The CDR3 extends over 12 amino acids. The CDR3 spells CASSYGAVTQYF. CDR3 bases: TGTGCCAGCAGTTACGGGGCCGTTACGCAGTATTTT.

The V call is TRBV29-1, the J call TRBJ2-7; a possible D gene is TRBD2 (5 bases). The CDR3 has 14 residues. Per the germline V gene, CDR1 is SQVTM and CDR2 is ANQGSEA. Trimming pared 6 bases from V and 1 base from J, leaving 16 bases between. CDR3 loop: CSVAHAGRSYEQYF. The CDR3, as DNA: TGCAGCGTGGCCCATGCGGGCCGATCCTACGAGCAGTACTTC.

The gene calls are TRBV4-3 and TRBJ1-2; 7 nucleotides line up with TRBD1. Germline V gives CDR1 LGHNA, CDR2 YSLEER. The CDR3 spans 16 residues. The ends lost 2 bases at V and 4 bases at J; junction bases unmatched: 10. The CDR3 sequence: CASSQPGQVGSYGYTF. The CDR3, as DNA: TGCGCCAGCAGCCAACCTGGACAGGTCGGTAGCTATGGCTACACCTTC.

This clone occurred once. The chain employs TRBV11-2 and TRBJ2-5; a possible D gene is TRBD1 (5 bases). The DNA end is a closer match to TRBJ2-7, so the J assignment may be wrong. The CDR3 contains 14 residues. The germline V gene has CDR1 SGHAT and CDR2 FQNNGV. CDR3 loop: CASSSPRLGLEQYF. For the CDR3, the DNA is TGTGCCAGCAGCTCCCCGAGGTTGGGGCTCGAGCAGTACTTC.

V gene TRBV7-9 combines with J gene TRBJ2-7; unclear D gene. The V and J ends lost 4 bases and 2 bases respectively, with 9 bases between them. The V gene's germline CDR1 is SEHNR and CDR2 FQNEAQ (reference sequence). The CDR3 runs to 13 residues. The CDR3 here is CASSSTVPYEQYF. DNA of the CDR3: TGTGCCAGCAGCTCGACTGTGCCCTACGAGCAGTACTTC.

The chain links TRBV10-1 to TRBJ1-1; 7 bases agree with TRBD1. The CDR3 totals 14 residues. From germline, CDR1 is WNHNN and CDR2 SYGVQD (reference sequence). J lost 5 bases, V lost 6 bases, and 9 bases had no gene match. The CDR3 spells CASSLRPGGTEAFF. In DNA, the CDR3 is TGCGCCAGCAGCCTTAGACCAGGGGGGACTGAAGCTTTCTTT.

CDR3 DNA sequence: TGTGCCAGTAGTCACAGGGGATCACCCCTCCACTTT. Its translation: CASSHRGSPLHF. The V gene is TRBV19, the J gene TRBJ1-6, with 7 bases fitting TRBD1. V lost 5 bases to trimming and J lost 10 bases; unmatched junction nucleotides: 2. This CDR3 region has 12 residues. Germline lookup yields CDR1 LNHDA and CDR2 SQIVND (reference sequence).

The chain joins TRBV4-3 to TRBJ2-1; unclear D gene. V lost 3 bases to trimming and J lost 1 base, with 13 bases between them. This CDR3 contains 16 residues. CDR1 is LGHNA, CDR2 YSLEER, per germline. CDR3 in amino acids: CASSQEKMGSYNEQFF. The CDR3 DNA reads as TGCGCCAGCAGCCAGGAGAAGATGGGTTCCTACAATGAGCAGTTCTTC.